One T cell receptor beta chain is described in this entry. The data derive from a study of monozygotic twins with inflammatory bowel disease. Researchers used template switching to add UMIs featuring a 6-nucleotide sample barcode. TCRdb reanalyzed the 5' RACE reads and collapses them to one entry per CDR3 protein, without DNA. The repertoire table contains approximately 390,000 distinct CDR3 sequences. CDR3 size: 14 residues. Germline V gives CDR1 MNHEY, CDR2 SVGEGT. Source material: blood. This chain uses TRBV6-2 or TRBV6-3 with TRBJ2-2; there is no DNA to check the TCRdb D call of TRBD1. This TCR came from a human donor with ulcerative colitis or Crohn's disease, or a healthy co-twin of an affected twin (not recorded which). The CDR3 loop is CASSYGGNTGELFF.